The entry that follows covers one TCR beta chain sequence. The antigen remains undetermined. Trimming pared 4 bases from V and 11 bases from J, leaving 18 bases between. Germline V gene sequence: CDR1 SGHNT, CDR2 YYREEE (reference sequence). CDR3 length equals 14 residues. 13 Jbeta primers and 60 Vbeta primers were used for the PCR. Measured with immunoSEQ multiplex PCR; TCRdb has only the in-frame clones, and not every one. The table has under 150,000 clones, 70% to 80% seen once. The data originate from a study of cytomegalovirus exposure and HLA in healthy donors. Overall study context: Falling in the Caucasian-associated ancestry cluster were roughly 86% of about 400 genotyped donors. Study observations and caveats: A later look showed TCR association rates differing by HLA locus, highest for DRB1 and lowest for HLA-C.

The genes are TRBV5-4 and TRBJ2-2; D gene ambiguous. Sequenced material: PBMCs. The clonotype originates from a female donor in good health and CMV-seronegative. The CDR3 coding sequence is TGTGCCAGCAGCGCCCGGGTCCTTACACCTGAGCTGTTTTTT. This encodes CASSARVLTPELFF.